This TCR beta chain derives from a study of cytomegalovirus exposure and HLA in healthy donors. This CDR3 is 14 amino acids long. Looked up from germline, CDR1 is SQVTM and CDR2 is ANQGSEA. V was shortened by 4 bases and J by 3 bases, with 12 bases between the two germline ends. Vbeta (60) and Jbeta (13) primers were used in the PCR. Repertoires were generated with immunoSEQ multiplex PCR, while TCRdb's copy carries only in-frame clones and drops some. Its clone listing holds just over 50,000 clones. About this clone itself: No antigen is known for it.

Regarding donors, all were healthy bone marrow donors. Study-wide results and limits: Several of the most significant clusters were apparently associated with common viral pathogens in a later analysis. Fewer N-insertions than the roughly 700-donor mean were reportedly shown by an Asian-associated ancestry cluster in a later analysis. Across donors, sequencing depth was assumed by presence/absence analyses to be roughly uniform.

The receptor comes from a woman in her sixties or seventies in good health and CMV-seropositive. V gene TRBV29-1 combines with J gene TRBJ2-2; TRBD1 might be the D (6 bases). Sequences were obtained from PBMCs. The CDR3 reads CSVVVRGDTGELFF. CDR3 DNA sequence: TGCAGCGTTGTGGTCAGGGGCGACACCGGGGAGCTGTTTTTT.